This TCR beta chain was found in a study of blood T cell repertoires in COVID-19. Study information: Sources were T cells, B-cell-depleted T cells, or PBMCs; the material itself was cDNA or gDNA.

Under the authors' procedure: Researchers report that nucleated cell counts were estimated from reference gene primer amplification. Method: immunoSEQ multiplex PCR; TCRdb's copy keeps in-frame clones and lacks some. The V and J calls and clone size were taken over from that table, and D and trimming were inferred from the DNA. The sample lists over 200,000 clones; 84% were seen once. Germline CDR1 is SGDLS and CDR2 is YYNGEE. This CDR3 contains 14 residues. V lost 3 bases and J lost 3, with 12 bases in between. The sequencing sample was made of peripheral blood. The genes are TRBV9 and TRBJ1-1, with TRBD1 as a possible D gene (5 bases). The clonotype comes from an elderly woman with active or convalescent COVID-19. CDR3 loop: CASSAGGTDTEAFF. The CDR3 bases are TGTGCCAGCAGCGCCGGGGGGACGGACACTGAAGCTTTCTTT.